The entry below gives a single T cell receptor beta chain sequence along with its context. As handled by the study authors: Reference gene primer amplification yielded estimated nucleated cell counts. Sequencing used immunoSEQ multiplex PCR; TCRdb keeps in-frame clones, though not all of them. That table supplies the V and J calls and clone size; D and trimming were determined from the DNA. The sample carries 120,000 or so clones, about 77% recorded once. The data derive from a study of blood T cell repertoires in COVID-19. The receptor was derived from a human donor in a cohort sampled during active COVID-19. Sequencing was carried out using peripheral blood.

The CDR3, as DNA: TGTGCCAGCAGCTTGGCCCAGACAGGGGGCGCGAACAATCAGCCCCAGCATTTT. As protein: CASSLAQTGGANNQPQHF. The V call is TRBV5-5, the J call TRBJ1-5; 10 bases map to TRBD1. The germline V gene encodes CDR1 SGHKS and CDR2 YYEKEE (reference sequence). V trimming: 0 bases; J trimming: 3 bases; junction bases outside the gene matches: 9. This CDR3 has 18 amino acids.